The present T cell receptor (beta chain) was sequenced within a study of blood T cell repertoires in COVID-19. The data were produced by immunoSEQ multiplex PCR, yet TCRdb's version contains in-frame clones alone and is incomplete. The data show 150,000 to 200,000 clones, about four fifths seen once. This clone came up a few times. Trimming left V 2 bases short and J 2 bases short, with 18 bases between. Germline V CDR1 and CDR2: ENHRY, SYGVKD. The CDR3 runs 17 residues. The chain is built from TRBV10-3 and TRBJ2-5; a possible D gene is TRBD2 (6 bases). The TCR sequence derives from a middle-aged man who had recovered from COVID-19. Sequencing was done on a sample of PBMCs or T cells enriched from blood (not recorded which). CDR3 in DNA: TGTGCCATCAGTGAGCCGAGGGTAGCGGTCATACAAGAGACCCAGTACTTC. This codes for CAISEPRVAVIQETQYF.